This T cell receptor beta chain was recorded in a study of HIV-infected patients and healthy controls. By share of the sample, this clonotype is medium-sized. All unsorted peripheral T cells were captured because whole blood was used without fractionation. Exclusions covered tumors, febrile or AIDS-related illness, and hepatitis B or C coinfection. This CDR3 has 14 residues. Per the germline V gene, CDR1 is SGDLS and CDR2 is YYNGEE. Trimming shortened V by 4 bases and J by 6 bases, and 16 bases separated the two germline ends. About 540 ng RNA was reverse transcribed with alpha and beta constant-region primers. Each of the alpha and beta chains got its own library through chain-specific third strand synthesis with indices. The SP2 site served as the priming point for second strand synthesis. TCRdb fed the 5' RACE reads into MiXCR, producing one record per CDR3 protein. The sample holds about 10,000 distinct CDR3 sequences, 5.2% seen once.

The starting material was blood, obtained before antiretroviral therapy. The sequence was collected from an adult with HIV infection. The rearrangement links TRBV9 to TRBJ1-1; possible D gene TRBD1, 6 bases. The CDR3 loop reads CASSLGGEGAEAFF. CDR3 nucleotide sequence: TGTGCCAGCAGCCTAGGGGGTGAGGGCGCTGAAGCTTTCTTT.